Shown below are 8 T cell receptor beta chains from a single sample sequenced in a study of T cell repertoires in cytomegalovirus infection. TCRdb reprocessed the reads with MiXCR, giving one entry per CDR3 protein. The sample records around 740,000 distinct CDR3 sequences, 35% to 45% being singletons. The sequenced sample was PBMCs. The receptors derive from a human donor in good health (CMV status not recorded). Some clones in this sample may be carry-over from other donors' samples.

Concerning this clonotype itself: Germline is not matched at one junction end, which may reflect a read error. This chain's CDR3 is CSSSASGQGSPLHF. The CDR3, as DNA: TGTTCCAGCAGCGCATCGGGACAGGGTTCACCCCTCCACTTT. This chain links TRBV9 with TRBJ1-6, with 9 nucleotides matching TRBD1. Germline V gives CDR1 SGDLS, CDR2 YYNGEE. The CDR3 spans 14 residues. Filled out from reference TRBV9 and TRBJ1-6, the complete variable domain reads DSGVTQTPKHLITATGQRVTLRCSPRSGDLSVYWYQQSLDQGLQFLIQYYNGEERAKGNILERFSAQQFPDLHSELNLSSLELGDSALYFCSSSASGQGSPLHFGNGTRLTVT.

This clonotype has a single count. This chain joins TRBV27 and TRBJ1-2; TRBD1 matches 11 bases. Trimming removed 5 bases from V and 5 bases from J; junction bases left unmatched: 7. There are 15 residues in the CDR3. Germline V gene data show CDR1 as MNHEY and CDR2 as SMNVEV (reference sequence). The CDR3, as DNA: TGTGCCAGCAGTGGGGCGGGACAGGGGGAATATGGCTACACCTTC. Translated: CASSGAGQGEYGYTF.

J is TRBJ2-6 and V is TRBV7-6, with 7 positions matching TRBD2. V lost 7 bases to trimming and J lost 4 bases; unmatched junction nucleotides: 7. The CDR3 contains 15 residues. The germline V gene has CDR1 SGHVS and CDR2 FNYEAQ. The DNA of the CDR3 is TGTGCCAGCAACGGCGGGGGTTTGGGGGCCAACGTCCTGACTTTC. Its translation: CASNGGGLGANVLTF.

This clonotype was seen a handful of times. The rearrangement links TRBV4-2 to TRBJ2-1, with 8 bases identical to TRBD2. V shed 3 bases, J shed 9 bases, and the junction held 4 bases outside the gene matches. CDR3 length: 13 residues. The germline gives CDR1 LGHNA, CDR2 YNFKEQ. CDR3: CASSQVAGTEQFF. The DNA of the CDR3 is TGTGCCAGCAGCCAGGTAGCGGGAACTGAGCAGTTCTTC.

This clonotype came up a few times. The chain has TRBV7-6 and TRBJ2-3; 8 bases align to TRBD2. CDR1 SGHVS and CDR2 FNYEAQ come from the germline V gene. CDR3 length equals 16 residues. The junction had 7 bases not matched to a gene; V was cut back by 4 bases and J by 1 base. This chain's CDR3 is CASSSRLAGGTDTQYF. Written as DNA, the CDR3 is TGTGCCAGCAGCTCCAGGCTAGCGGGCGGCACAGATACGCAGTATTTT. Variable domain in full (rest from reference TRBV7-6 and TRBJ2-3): GAGVSQSPRYKVTKRGQDVALRCDPISGHVSLYWYRQALGQGPEFLTYFNYEAQQDKSGLPNDRFSAERPEGSISTLTIQRTEQRDSAMYRCASSSRLAGGTDTQYFGPGTRLTVL.

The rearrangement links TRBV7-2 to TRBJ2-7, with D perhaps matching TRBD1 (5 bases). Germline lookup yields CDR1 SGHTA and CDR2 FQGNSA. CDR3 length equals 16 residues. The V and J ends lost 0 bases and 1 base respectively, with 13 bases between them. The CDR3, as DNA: TGTGCCAGCAGCTTAGCGCCCCCCCAGGGTTCCTACGAGCAGTACTTC. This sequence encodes CASSLAPPQGSYEQYF.

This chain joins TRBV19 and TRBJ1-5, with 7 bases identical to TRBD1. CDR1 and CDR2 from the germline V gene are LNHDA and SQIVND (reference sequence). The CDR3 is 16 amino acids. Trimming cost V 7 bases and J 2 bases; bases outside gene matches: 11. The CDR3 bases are TGTGCCAGTATTCAAGGAACAGGGGTCGGCAATCAGCCCCAGCATTTT. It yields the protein CASIQGTGVGNQPQHF.

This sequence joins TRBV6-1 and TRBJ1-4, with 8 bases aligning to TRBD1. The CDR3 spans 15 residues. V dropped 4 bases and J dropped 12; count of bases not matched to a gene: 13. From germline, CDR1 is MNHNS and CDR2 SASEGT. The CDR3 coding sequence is TGTGCCAGCAGTGGGGACAGGCTGCCCAGGTCGGAACTGTTTTTT. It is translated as CASSGDRLPRSELFF.